This T cell receptor beta chain was identified in a study of PD-L1 blockade in urothelial cancer. CDR1 MGHRA and CDR2 YSYEKL come from the germline V gene. Unmatched junction bases numbered 11, after V lost 4 bases and J lost 1 base. The CDR3 consists of 17 residues. The repertoire was sequenced with immunoSEQ multiplex PCR; TCRdb's copy has only in-frame clones and lacks some. Seen here are roughly 84,000 clones, about four fifths observed once, and the top ten hold more than 8%. The V call is TRBV4-1, the J call TRBJ2-7; 9 positions agree with TRBD1. The source of this sequence is a man in his sixties or seventies with urothelial cancer. Sequenced here: PBMCs, sampled around atezolizumab (anti-PD-L1) treatment. CDR3 coding DNA: TGCGCCAGCAGCCTCACGACAGGGGGGGGACAGTCCTACGAGCAGTACTTC. Amino acid sequence: CASSLTTGGGQSYEQYF.